This T cell receptor beta chain was found in a study of blood T cell repertoires in COVID-19. Study as a whole: The United States, Italy and Spain supplied acute and convalescent COVID-19 samples. PBMCs, B-cell-depleted T cells, or T cells were the source of the cDNA or gDNA that made up the material.

There are 18 residues in the CDR3. Methods used by the authors: For nucleated cells, counts were estimated from reference gene primer amplification. The protocol was immunoSEQ multiplex PCR, while the TCRdb copy is restricted to in-frame clones and leaves out a portion. The V and J calls and clone size are taken from that table; D and trimming were inferred from the DNA. The sample records some 50,000 clones, roughly nine tenths being singletons. The chain uses TRBV12-2 and TRBJ2-7; TRBD1, the table's D call, lacks a check against the DNA. TRBV12-2 is listed as a pseudogene. The TCR was taken from a woman in her sixties or seventies with active COVID-19. The material sequenced was peripheral blood. CDR3 loop: CASRQPGTAGTLSYEQYF. Written as DNA, the CDR3 is TGTGCAAGTCGCCAACCGGGGACAGCGGGCACCCTCTCCTACGAGCAGTACTTC.